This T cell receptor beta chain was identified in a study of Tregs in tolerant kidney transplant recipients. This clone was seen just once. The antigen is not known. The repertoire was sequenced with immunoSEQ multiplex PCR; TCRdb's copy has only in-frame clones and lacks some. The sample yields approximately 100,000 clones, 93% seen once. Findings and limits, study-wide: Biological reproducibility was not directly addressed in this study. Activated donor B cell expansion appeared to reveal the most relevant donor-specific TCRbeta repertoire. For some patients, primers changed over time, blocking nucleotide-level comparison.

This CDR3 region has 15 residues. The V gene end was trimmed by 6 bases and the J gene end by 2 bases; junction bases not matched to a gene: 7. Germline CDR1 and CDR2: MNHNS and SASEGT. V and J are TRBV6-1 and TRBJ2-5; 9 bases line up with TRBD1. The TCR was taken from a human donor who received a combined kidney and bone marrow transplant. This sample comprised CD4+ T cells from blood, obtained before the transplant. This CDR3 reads CASSPQTGGQETQYF. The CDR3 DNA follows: TGTGCCAGCAGCCCCCAGACAGGGGGGCAAGAGACCCAGTACTTC.